This T cell receptor (beta chain) was captured by sequencing in a study of OX40 agonist ivuxolimab in advanced cancers. Across the whole study: Cancers in dose escalation were hepatocellular, melanoma, renal cell and head and neck. Study-wide findings and caveats: Normalized expansion of T-cell clones was also low for some nonresponders.

Concerning this clone: Its antigen is as yet unknown.

The ends were cut back, 4 bases at V and 2 bases at J, with 12 bases in the middle. Germline CDR1 is WNHNN and CDR2 is SYGVQD (reference sequence). CDR3 length: 15 residues. The table came from immunoSEQ multiplex PCR; TCRdb's copy has only in-frame clones and leaves some out. The data show 30,000 or so clones, roughly three quarters seen once. Anyone with autoimmune disease history or systemic immunosuppression was excluded. This chain connects TRBV10-1 to TRBJ2-1; weak D call: TRBD2 (5 bases). This receptor was taken from an adult with an advanced solid tumor such as melanoma, head and neck, liver or kidney cancer. The sequenced sample was CD4+ or CD8+ T cells sorted from blood, obtained in a trial of the OX40 agonist ivuxolimab. This CDR3 is CASSASGTTYNEQFF. CDR3 bases: TGCGCCAGCAGTGCCAGCGGAACCACCTACAATGAGCAGTTCTTC.